The present T cell receptor (beta chain) was sequenced within a study of human T cells and chemical hapten exposure. Overall study: Slight differences in pooled library volume were the main source of varying TCR yields across samples. Study-wide results and limits: With regard to DPC sensitization, TCRs above 1 in 1000 frequency did not change.

The time point denotes: healthy volunteer bleed at 6 weeks. Total RNA was isolated from unfractionated whole blood. Attachment of unique molecular identifiers to individual cDNA molecules was performed in the library. In the source study's methods: With a range of roughly 20,000 to 750,000, the median per sample was around 97,000 TCRs. TCRdb re-called the RACE reads with MiXCR, one entry per CDR3 protein. The V and J calls were not made by the authors but by TCRdb's processing. The sample has 35,000 to 50,000 distinct CDR3 sequences, about 3.5% seen once; the top ten hold 5.6%. V shed 6 bases and J 8 bases; nucleotides not matched to a gene: 5. From germline, CDR1 is MDHEN and CDR2 SYDVKM. The CDR3 runs 14 residues. This clonotype was picked up many times. The antigen remains unidentified.

This receptor was taken from a human donor in good health. Some clones in this sample may be carry-over from other donors' samples. The sample was whole blood. V is TRBV28 and J is TRBJ2-3; 13 bases agree with TRBD2. The CDR3 DNA is TGTGCCAGCAGGCTTGGACTAGCGGGAGTTACGCAGTATTTT. This encodes CASRLGLAGVTQYF.